The TCR beta chain described here comes from a study of T cell responses to AZD1222 COVID-19 vaccine. Study summary: Both about-4-week and about-12-week second-dose recipients were combined. Study outcomes and limitations: Following two doses of AZD1222, Spike-specific TCR breadth and depth rose. Clonal diversity may have been underestimated in mostly white British donors. Unmutated variant regions reportedly attract nearly half of all spike-specific TCRs.

This clone was counted once. Its target is unknown. Germline CDR1 and CDR2: KGHSH and LQKENI. The ends lost 3 bases at V and 7 bases at J; junction bases unmatched: 5. This CDR3 is 13 amino acids long. Sequencing was performed with immunoSEQ multiplex PCR; in TCRdb, only in-frame clones are kept and a portion is missing. There are 150,000 to 200,000 clones in the sample; roughly 92% occur only once, and around 2.5% lies in the top ten. This TCR was sampled from an adult in good health. The sequenced sample was peripheral blood, obtained on day 0 of AZD1222 vaccination. This chain connects TRBV18 to TRBJ1-1, with 7 bases aligning to TRBD1. CDR3 residues: CASSPLDRDEAFF. CDR3 bases: TGTGCCAGCTCACCCCTCGACAGGGATGAAGCTTTCTTT.